Below are 22 T cell receptor beta chains sequenced from a single sample in a study of cytomegalovirus exposure and HLA in healthy donors. It was with 60 Vbeta and 13 Jbeta primers that the PCR ran. Sequencing was performed with immunoSEQ multiplex PCR; in TCRdb, only in-frame clones are kept and a portion is missing. The sample holds 95,000 to 150,000 clones, 77% seen once. Sequencing was carried out using PBMCs. The receptors originated from a man aged 18-30 years in good health and CMV-seropositive.

This chain links TRBV30 with TRBJ1-1; no clear D. Looked up from germline, CDR1 is GTSNPN and CDR2 is SVGIG (reference sequence). There are 12 residues in the CDR3. The ends were cut back, 0 bases at V and 5 bases at J, with 7 bases in the middle. The CDR3, as DNA: TGTGCCTGGAGTGTTACGGGGACTGAAGCTTTCTTT. Its translation is CAWSVTGTEAFF.

This rearrangement joins TRBV29-1 to TRBJ2-5, with 10 bases lining up with TRBD1. Per germline, CDR1 SQVTM and CDR2 ANQGSEA. With 4 bases clipped from V and 4 bases from J, the junction kept 6 bases outside the gene matches. The length of the CDR3 is 14 residues. Here the CDR3 reads CSVGWDRGLETQYF. The CDR3 DNA sequence: TGCAGCGTTGGGTGGGACAGGGGATTAGAGACCCAGTACTTC.

This chain uses TRBV11-2 with TRBJ1-2; TRBD1 matches 7 bases. V lost 5 bases and J lost 8; bases outside the gene matches: 17. Germline V gives CDR1 SGHAT, CDR2 FQNNGV. CDR3 length equals 16 residues. The CDR3 is CASSLGSAGGGGGYTF. Here the CDR3 DNA reads TGTGCCAGCAGCCTCGGTAGTGCTGGAGGGGGCGGAGGCTACACCTTC.

V gene TRBV4-1 combines with J gene TRBJ2-1, with TRBD2 matching 8 bases. There are 16 residues in the CDR3. The V and J ends lost 4 bases and 6 bases, in that order; junction bases with no gene match: 11. Germline-derived CDR1 and CDR2 are MGHRA and YSYEKL. The CDR3, as DNA: TGCGCCAGCAGCCTCTGGACTAGCAATTCGGCCAATGAGCAGTTCTTC. It specifies CASSLWTSNSANEQFF.

This chain links TRBV28 with TRBJ1-2; 7 nucleotides match TRBD1. The CDR3 has 16 amino acids. Germline CDR1 reads MDHEN; CDR2 reads SYDVKM. Germline trimming cut 6 bases from V and 8 bases from J; bases unmatched to any gene: 18. CDR3 in DNA: TGTGCCAGCAGACCACGCCGGGACAGTACTATGGGGGGCTACACCTTC. The encoded protein is CASRPRRDSTMGGYTF.

The chain employs TRBV5-6 and TRBJ2-1; 7 positions match TRBD1. The CDR3 spans 13 residues. Trimming removed 2 bases from V and 10 bases from J; junction bases left unmatched: 6. CDR1 and CDR2 (germline): SGHDT, YYEEEE. The CDR3 here is CASSFRTGGEQFF. In DNA, the CDR3 is TGTGCCAGCAGCTTTCGGACAGGTGGCGAGCAGTTCTTC.

This clone appeared a few times. The chain links TRBV6-5 to TRBJ1-1; TRBD1 matches at 7 bases. The CDR3 is made up of 15 amino acids. CDR1 and CDR2 (germline): MNHEY, SVGAGI. Trimming removed 6 bases from V and 1 base from J; junction bases left unmatched: 8. The CDR3 sequence: CASRSRQGWNTEAFF. The DNA of the CDR3 is TGTGCCAGCAGATCCCGACAGGGATGGAACACTGAAGCTTTCTTT.

The chain employs TRBV29-1 and TRBJ2-7; 11 bases map to TRBD1. With 3 bases clipped from V and 6 bases from J, the junction kept 4 bases outside the gene matches. Per the germline V gene, CDR1 is SQVTM and CDR2 is ANQGSEA. The CDR3 extends over 13 amino acids. CDR3 bases: TGCAGCGTTGACCGGGACAGGGGGACCGAGCAGTACTTC. Amino acid sequence: CSVDRDRGTEQYF.

The V and J genes are TRBV28 and TRBJ2-7; 8 bases agree with TRBD1. Germline V gene data show CDR1 as MDHEN and CDR2 as SYDVKM. CDR3 size: 16 residues. V was pared by 1 base and J by 2 bases, with 7 bases of the junction left unmatched. CDR3 sequence: CASSLYRTGSAYEQYF. The CDR3 region has the DNA TGTGCCAGCAGTTTATACCGGACAGGGTCCGCCTACGAGCAGTACTTC.

The V and J genes are TRBV27 and TRBJ1-2, with 7 bases that match TRBD1. V was pared by 6 bases and J by 5 bases, with 3 bases of the junction left unmatched. There are 12 residues in the CDR3. Germline-derived CDR1 and CDR2 are MNHEY and SMNVEV (reference sequence). The CDR3: CASSPGGYGYTF. CDR3 DNA: TGTGCCAGCAGCCCAGGGGGGTATGGCTACACCTTC.

The table lists this clone with a few counts. The chain carries TRBV6-6 and TRBJ2-3; 8 positions agree with TRBD2. Germline CDR1 is MNHNY and CDR2 is SVGAGI (reference sequence). The CDR3 is made up of 15 amino acids. J gave up 8 bases and V 7 bases, and 14 bases lay outside the gene matches. The CDR3 loop is CASNGISGDLVTQYF. CDR3 in DNA: TGTGCCAGCAATGGGATTAGCGGGGATTTAGTTACGCAGTATTTT.

The chain recombines TRBV4-1 with TRBJ2-7, with a tentative D call TRBD2 (6 bases). The CDR3 is 18 amino acids. CDR1 and CDR2 from the germline V gene are MGHRA and YSYEKL. Trimming shortened V by 2 bases and J by 2 bases, and 22 bases separated the two germline ends. DNA of the CDR3: TGCGCCAGCAGCCAATACGGGACTCTAGAAGAACCTACCTACGAGCAGTACTTC. Translating gives CASSQYGTLEEPTYEQYF.

For this clone: The junction shows a germline mismatch at one end, possibly a read error. V is TRBV7-7 and J is TRBJ2-5; 7 nucleotides align to TRBD1. In germline, CDR1 is SSHAT, CDR2 FNYEAQ (reference sequence). The CDR3 is 14 amino acids. The DNA for the CDR3 is TGTGCTAGCAGCGAGAACAGGGGTGCGGAGACCCAGTACTTC. This gives the protein CASSENRGAETQYF.

This rearrangement joins TRBV7-9 to TRBJ2-5, with 7 bases identical to TRBD2. The J call may be wrong; the DNA end is better matched by TRBJ2-7. Germline CDR1 is SEHNR and CDR2 is FQNEAQ (reference sequence). CDR3 length equals 15 residues. CDR3 coding DNA: TGTGCCAGCAGCTTAGGGGCTAGCGGATCCTACGAGCAGTACTTC. It yields the protein CASSLGASGSYEQYF.

The chain is built from TRBV5-3 and TRBJ1-4, with no clear D. TRBV5-3 is given ORF status, its function remaining uncertain. This CDR3 contains 17 residues. V was clipped by 4 bases and J by 0 bases, with 16 bases between them. DNA of the CDR3: TGTGCCAGAAGCCCACTACGAGCCGCGTCAACTAATGAAAAACTGTTTTTT. Translating it yields CARSPLRAASTNEKLFF.

The chain is built from TRBV19 and TRBJ2-1, with 7 nucleotides matching TRBD2. V was clipped by 7 bases and J by 4 bases; unmatched bases: 4. CDR3 length equals 13 residues. In germline, CDR1 is LNHDA, CDR2 SQIVND (reference sequence). CDR3 in amino acids: CASKGLEYNEQFF. CDR3 coding DNA: TGTGCCAGTAAAGGACTAGAATACAATGAGCAGTTCTTC.

This clone was seen only a few times. The chain combines TRBV7-3 with TRBJ1-6, with unresolved D. The CDR3 has 13 residues. V was pared by 2 bases and J by 9 bases, with 8 bases between. Germline CDR1 is SGHTA and CDR2 is FQGTGA. DNA for the CDR3: TGTGCCAGCAGCTTAGGAGGTGGTTCACCCCTCCACTTT. Its translation: CASSLGGGSPLHF.

V is TRBV10-3 and J is TRBJ1-4; D unresolved. Trimming pared 0 bases from V and 0 bases from J, leaving 5 bases between. CDR3 size: 15 residues. The germline V gene has CDR1 ENHRY and CDR2 SYGVKD. CDR3 nucleotide sequence: TGTGCCATCAGTGAGTCTTCTGCAACTAATGAAAAACTGTTTTTT. It is translated as CAISESSATNEKLFF.

This clone appeared a few times. The chain joins TRBV18 to TRBJ1-2; TRBD1 matches at 9 bases. Unmatched junction bases numbered 16, after V lost 4 bases and J lost 4 bases. The CDR3 loop spans 18 amino acids. Germline V gene sequence: CDR1 KGHSH, CDR2 LQKENI. Written as DNA, the CDR3 is TGTGCCAGCTCACTTATAACAGGGGGCTATATAGTACCCTATGGCTACACCTTC. Protein: CASSLITGGYIVPYGYTF.

This chain uses TRBV19 with TRBJ1-1; D is uncertain. The CDR3 loop spans 14 amino acids. The germline V gene has CDR1 LNHDA and CDR2 SQIVND (reference sequence). The V gene lost 5 bases and the J gene lost 3 bases, with 13 bases spanning the gap. CDR3 coding DNA: TGTGCCAGTAGTCTTCCTCCGGGGTACACTGAAGCTTTCTTT. Its protein is CASSLPPGYTEAFF.

The V gene is TRBV7-6, the J gene TRBJ2-4, with 9 positions matching TRBD2. The germline gives CDR1 SGHVS, CDR2 FNYEAQ. The CDR3 extends over 14 amino acids. J lost 13 bases, V lost 5 bases, and 12 bases had no gene match. DNA of the CDR3: TGTGCCAGCAGCAAACCTTTGGTTAGCGGGAGACAGTACTTC. This codes for CASSKPLVSGRQYF.

The V gene is TRBV11-2, the J gene TRBJ1-6; perhaps TRBD1 as D (5 bases). V was trimmed by 5 bases and J by 7 bases, leaving 9 bases between them. The CDR3 runs to 13 residues. CDR1 is SGHAT and CDR2 is FQNNGV in the germline V gene. CDR3 sequence reads: CASSTTANSPLHF. The CDR3 nucleotides read TGTGCCAGCAGCACGACAGCAAATTCACCCCTCCACTTT.